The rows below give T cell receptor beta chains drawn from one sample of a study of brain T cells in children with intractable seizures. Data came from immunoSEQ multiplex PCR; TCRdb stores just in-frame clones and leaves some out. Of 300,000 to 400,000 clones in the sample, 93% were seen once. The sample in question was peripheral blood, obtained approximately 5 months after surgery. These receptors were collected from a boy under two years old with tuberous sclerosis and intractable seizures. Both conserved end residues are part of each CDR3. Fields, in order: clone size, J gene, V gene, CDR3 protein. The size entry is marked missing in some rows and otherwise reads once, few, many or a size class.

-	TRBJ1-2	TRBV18	CASSPASLDYGYTF
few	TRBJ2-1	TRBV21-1	CASSKADRRCSYNEQFF
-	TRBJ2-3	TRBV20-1	CSASQGVGTDTQYF
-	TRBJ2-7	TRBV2	CASSEVGGLWTSGDPISYEQYF
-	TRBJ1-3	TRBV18	CASSPAFYPGNTIYF
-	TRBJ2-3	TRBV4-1	CASSRDGGGVTDTQYF
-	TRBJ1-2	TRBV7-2	CASSFPSRTYGYTF
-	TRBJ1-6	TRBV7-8	CASSLGTGGQSPLHF
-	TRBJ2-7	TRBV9	CASSATSGGSEQYF
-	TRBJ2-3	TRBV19	CASSSLAGGLSTDTQYF
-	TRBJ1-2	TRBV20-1	CSSLVPFGYTF
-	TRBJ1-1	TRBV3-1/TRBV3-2	CASSQEIWRRGNTEAFF
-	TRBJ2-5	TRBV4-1	CASSQDKYRGQETQYF
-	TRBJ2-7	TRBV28	CASSFTSFHEQYF
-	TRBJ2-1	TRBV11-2	CASQLSGKYNEQFF
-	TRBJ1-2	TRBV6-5	CASSQFWGRNYGYTF
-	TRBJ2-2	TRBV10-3	CAINRGTGELFF
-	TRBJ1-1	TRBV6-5	CASSYRGQNTEAFF
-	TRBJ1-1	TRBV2	CASSASQWRVWGEAFF
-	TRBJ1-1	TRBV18	CASSSWEQGLTEAFF
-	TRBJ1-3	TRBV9	CASSVGVGSGNTIYF
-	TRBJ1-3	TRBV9	CASSVDGPSSGNTIYF
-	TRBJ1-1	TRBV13	CASSLSGEAFF
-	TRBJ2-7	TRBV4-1	CASSQVTQGYEQYF
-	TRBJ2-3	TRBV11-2	CASSFLAGGTDTQYF
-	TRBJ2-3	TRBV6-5	CASSYSLAGTDTQYF
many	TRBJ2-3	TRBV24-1	CATSEPGRRQYF
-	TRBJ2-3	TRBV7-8	CASSLWDLGLAGGRSTDTQYF
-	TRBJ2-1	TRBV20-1	CSAREGYEQFF
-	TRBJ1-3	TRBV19	CASSEQGSSGNTIYF
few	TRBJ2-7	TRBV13	CASSLAGQEGYEQYF
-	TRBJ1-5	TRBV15	CATSRPWGQGVGQPQHF
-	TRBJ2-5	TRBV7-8	CASSLVLPLAGGEETQYF
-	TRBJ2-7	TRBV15	CATRGGNTYEQYF
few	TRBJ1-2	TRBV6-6	CAYWDTDGYTF
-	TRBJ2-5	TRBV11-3	CASSMRGRGETQYF
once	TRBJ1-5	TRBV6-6	CASSYGRASNQPQHF
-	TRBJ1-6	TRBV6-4	CASSELGNSPLHF
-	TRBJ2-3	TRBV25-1	CASSELGGDTQYF
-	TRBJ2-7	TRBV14	CASSYTYAGGSGNSPYEQYF
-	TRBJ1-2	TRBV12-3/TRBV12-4	CASSFWSMDGYTF
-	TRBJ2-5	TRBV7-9	CASSPFLLGGQQETQYF
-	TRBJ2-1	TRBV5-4	CASSPRGGSYNEQFF
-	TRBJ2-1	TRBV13	CASRQGYNEQFF
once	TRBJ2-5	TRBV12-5	CASGFPADGGETQYF
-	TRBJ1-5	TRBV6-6	CASSYFDRVGNQPQHF
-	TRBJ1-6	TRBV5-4	CASSPENRGYNSPLHF
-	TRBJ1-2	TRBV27	CASSDRTGDVGYGYTF
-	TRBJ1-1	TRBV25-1	CASSAPGQGRNTEAFF
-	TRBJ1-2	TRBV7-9	CASSLVRGRSYGYTF
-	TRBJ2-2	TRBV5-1	CASSPPSAGERELFF
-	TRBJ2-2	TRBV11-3	CASSPGQGTGELFF
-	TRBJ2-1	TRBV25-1	CASSSPLHLTHNEQFF
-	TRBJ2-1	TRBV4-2	CASSQPYNEQFF
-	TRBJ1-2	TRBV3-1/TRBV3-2	CASSQAIPIPRGGYTF